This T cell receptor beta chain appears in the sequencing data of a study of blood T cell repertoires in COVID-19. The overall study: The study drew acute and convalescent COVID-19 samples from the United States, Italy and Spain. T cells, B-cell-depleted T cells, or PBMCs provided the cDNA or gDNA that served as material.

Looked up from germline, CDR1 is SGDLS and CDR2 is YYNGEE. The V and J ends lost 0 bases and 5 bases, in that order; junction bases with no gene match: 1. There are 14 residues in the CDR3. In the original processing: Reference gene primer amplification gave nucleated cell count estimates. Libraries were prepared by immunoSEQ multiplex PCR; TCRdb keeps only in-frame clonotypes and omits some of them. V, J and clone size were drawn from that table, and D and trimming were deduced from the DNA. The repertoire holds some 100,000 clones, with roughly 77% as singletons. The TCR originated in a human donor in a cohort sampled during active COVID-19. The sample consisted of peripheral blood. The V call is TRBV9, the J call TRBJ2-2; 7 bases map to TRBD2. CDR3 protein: CASSVVGRTGELFF. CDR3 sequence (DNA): TGTGCCAGCAGCGTAGTCGGGAGGACCGGGGAGCTGTTTTTT. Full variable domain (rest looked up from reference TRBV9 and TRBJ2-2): DSGVTQTPKHLITATGQRVTLRCSPRSGDLSVYWYQQSLDQGLQFLIQYYNGEERAKGNILERFSAQQFPDLHSELNLSSLELGDSALYFCASSVVGRTGELFFGEGSRLTVL.